This T cell receptor beta chain was recovered during a study of blood T cell repertoires in COVID-19. Study background: Acute and convalescent COVID-19 samples came from the United States, Italy and Spain. Sources were T cells, B-cell-depleted T cells, or PBMCs; the material itself was cDNA or gDNA.

The V gene's germline CDR1 is LGHDT and CDR2 YNNKEL (reference sequence). The CDR3 covers 18 residues. After removal of 1 base from V and 2 bases from J, the junction contained 10 bases not matched to a gene. How the authors handled the data: Reference gene primers were amplified, and this amplification served to estimate nucleated cell counts. Using immunoSEQ multiplex PCR, the repertoire was profiled, and TCRdb retains in-frame clones only, with some absent. Clonal size and the V and J genes are those of that table, whereas D and trimming came from the DNA. The table lists under 200,000 clones, approximately 85% of them singletons. Seattle cases were enrolled at active infection and followed longitudinally.

The receptor was derived from a woman aged 45 to 65 with COVID-19, enrolled during active disease. The chain couples TRBV3-1 (or the pseudogene TRBV3-2) to TRBJ1-1; 10 nucleotides agree with TRBD1. Source material: peripheral blood. The CDR3 spells CASSQGTGTGVTNTEAFF. The CDR3 DNA reads TGTGCCAGCAGCCAAGGAACCGGGACAGGGGTTACAAACACTGAAGCTTTCTTT.